These 12 T cell receptor beta chains originate from one sample sequenced in a study of blood T cell repertoires in COVID-19. Profiling relied on immunoSEQ multiplex PCR, and the TCRdb table lists in-frame clones only, not all of them. The repertoire holds about 260,000 clones, with 85% to 95% as singletons. The sequenced sample was PBMCs or T cells enriched from blood (not recorded which). The receptors come from a man aged 35-49 years who had been exposed to COVID-19.

The V gene is TRBV4-1, the J gene TRBJ1-5; TRBD1 is a possible D gene (6 bases). V lost 3 bases and J lost 2, with 8 bases in between. The CDR3 extends over 14 amino acids. The germline V gene encodes CDR1 MGHRA and CDR2 YSYEKL. The CDR3 spells CASSHRQGNQPQHF. The CDR3 coding sequence is TGCGCCAGCAGCCATAGACAGGGCAATCAGCCCCAGCATTTT.

The chain couples TRBV11-3 to TRBJ2-2; 7 bases are a match to TRBD1. V shed 5 bases and J 0 bases; nucleotides not matched to a gene: 6. In germline, CDR1 is SGHNT, CDR2 YENEEA. The CDR3 sequence is 16 residues long. The CDR3 here is CASSPWTGANTGELFF. CDR3 DNA sequence: TGTGCCAGCAGCCCATGGACAGGCGCGAACACCGGGGAGCTGTTTTTT.

The chain joins TRBV14 to TRBJ2-5; TRBD1 matches 9 bases. The CDR3 runs 13 residues. V gave up 4 bases and J gave up 8 bases; unmatched junction bases: 5. CDR1 and CDR2 (germline): SGHDN, FVKESK. The CDR3: CASSRDRVGTQYF. DNA for the CDR3: TGTGCCAGCAGCCGGGACAGGGTTGGAACCCAGTACTTC.

This chain connects TRBV27 to TRBJ1-1; the match to TRBD1 covers 7 bases. V lost 7 bases and J lost 0; bases outside the gene matches: 2. The CDR3 length is 13 residues. Germline CDR1 MNHEY, CDR2 SMNVEV (reference sequence). The CDR3 protein is CASNDRVNTEAFF. In DNA form, the CDR3 reads TGTGCCAGCAACGACAGGGTGAACACTGAAGCTTTCTTT.

This rearrangement joins TRBV13 to TRBJ2-5; unclear D gene. Trimming stripped 2 bases from V and 5 bases from J, with 3 bases between. Germline lookup yields CDR1 PRHDT and CDR2 FYEKMQ (reference sequence). This CDR3 comprises 11 residues. Here the CDR3 reads CASSLQETQYF. The DNA of the CDR3 is TGTGCCAGCAGCTTACAGGAGACCCAGTACTTC. The variable domain in full, with the rest retrieved from reference TRBV13 and TRBJ2-5, is AAGVIQSPRHLIKEKRETATLKCYPIPRHDTVYWYQQGPGQDPQFLISFYEKMQSDKGSIPDRFSAQQFSDYHSELNMSSLELGDSALYFCASSLQETQYFGPGTRLLVL.

V and J are TRBV13 and TRBJ2-7; weak D call: TRBD2 (7 bases). The V gene's germline CDR1 is PRHDT and CDR2 FYEKMQ (reference sequence). This CDR3 contains 15 residues. Trimming stripped 5 bases from V and 3 bases from J, with 17 bases between. Here the CDR3 DNA reads TGTGCCAGCAGCCTGGGGGGGGCGGAGAGCTACGAGCAGTACTTC. It codes for CASSLGGAESYEQYF.

V usage is TRBV7-8 and J usage is TRBJ2-7, with TRBD2 as a possible D gene (5 bases). Germline CDR1 and CDR2: SGHVS and FQNEAQ. Trimming cost V 5 bases and J 2 bases, with 13 bases left between them. The CDR3 has 14 amino acids. In DNA form, the CDR3 reads TGTGCCAGCAGCAAAAGCGGAGAGGCCTACGAGCAGTACTTC. Residues: CASSKSGEAYEQYF.

The rearrangement uses TRBV30 and TRBJ2-1; 11 bases match TRBD2. Germline assignment: CDR1 GTSNPN and CDR2 SVGIG (reference sequence). Trimming cost V 8 bases and J 0 bases; bases outside gene matches: 15. The CDR3 has 18 residues. The CDR3 sequence is CAGSSGTSGKSSYNEQFF. The CDR3 DNA follows: TGTGCCGGATCGAGCGGGACTAGCGGTAAGAGCTCCTACAATGAGCAGTTCTTC.

The gene calls are TRBV11-3 and TRBJ2-5; D gene unclear. Trimming cost V 2 bases and J 3 bases, with 10 bases left between them. CDR1 and CDR2 from the germline V gene are SGHNT and YENEEA. CDR3 length: 14 residues. The CDR3 DNA sequence: TGTGCCAGCAGCTTATCACGCGGAGAAGAGACCCAGTACTTC. Protein sequence: CASSLSRGEETQYF.

The CDR3 region has the DNA TGTGCCAGCAGTTGGACTGTCTCCCGGACAGATACGCAGTATTTT. It yields the protein CASSWTVSRTDTQYF. The chain is built from TRBV6-2 or TRBV6-3 and TRBJ2-3; a weak D match, TRBD2 (5 bases). Germline lookup yields CDR1 MNHEY and CDR2 SVGEGT. CDR3 length: 15 amino acids. Trimming shortened V by 4 bases and J by 3 bases, and 14 bases separated the two germline ends.

V usage is TRBV12-5 and J usage is TRBJ1-5, with D uncertain. The V gene's germline CDR1 is LGHNT and CDR2 FRNRAP. The length of the CDR3 is 16 residues. Deletions cut 1 base from V and 2 bases from J, with 12 bases between. The chain's CDR3 is CASGLDTGSGNQPQHF. Here the CDR3 DNA reads TGTGCTAGTGGTTTGGATACGGGGAGCGGCAATCAGCCCCAGCATTTT.

V usage is TRBV7-2 and J usage is TRBJ2-7, with TRBD1 as a possible D gene (9 bases). V was cut by 6 bases and J by 9 bases, with 24 bases left in between. Per germline, CDR1 SGHTA and CDR2 FQGNSA. The CDR3 is 15 amino acids. Here the CDR3 reads CASSRGGQGQLGQYF. The CDR3 nucleotides read TGTGCCAGCAGTCGGGGGGGACAGGGTCAATTGGGGCAGTACTTC.